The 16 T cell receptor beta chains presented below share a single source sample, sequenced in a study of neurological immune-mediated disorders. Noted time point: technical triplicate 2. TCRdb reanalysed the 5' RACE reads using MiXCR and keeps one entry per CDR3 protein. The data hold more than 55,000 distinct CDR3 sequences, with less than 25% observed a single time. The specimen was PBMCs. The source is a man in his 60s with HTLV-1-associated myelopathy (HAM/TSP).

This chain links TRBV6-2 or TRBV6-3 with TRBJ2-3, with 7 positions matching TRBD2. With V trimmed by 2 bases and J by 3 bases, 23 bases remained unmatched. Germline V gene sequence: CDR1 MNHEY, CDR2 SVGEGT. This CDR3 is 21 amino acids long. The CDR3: CASSYPLTSLGGRERTDTQYF. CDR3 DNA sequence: TGTGCCAGCAGTTACCCCCTCACCTCTTTAGGTGGGCGGGAGAGGACAGATACGCAGTATTTT.

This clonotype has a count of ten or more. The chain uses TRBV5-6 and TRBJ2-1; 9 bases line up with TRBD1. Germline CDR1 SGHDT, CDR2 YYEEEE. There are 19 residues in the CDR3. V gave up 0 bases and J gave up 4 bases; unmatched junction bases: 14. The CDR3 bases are TGTGCCAGCAGCTTGGGAATTCTTTTTACAGGGACAGGGTACAATGAGCAGTTCTTC. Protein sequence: CASSLGILFTGTGYNEQFF.

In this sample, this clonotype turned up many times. CDR3 sequence reads: CASNLGQQNTEAFF. CDR3 coding DNA: TGCGCCAGCAACCTGGGACAGCAGAACACTGAAGCTTTCTTT. The chain uses TRBV5-1 and TRBJ1-1; the match to TRBD1 covers 7 bases. Germline V lookup: CDR1 SGHRS, CDR2 YFSETQ. CDR3 length equals 14 residues. The trim removed 6 bases at V and 1 base at J, leaving 6 bases unmatched.

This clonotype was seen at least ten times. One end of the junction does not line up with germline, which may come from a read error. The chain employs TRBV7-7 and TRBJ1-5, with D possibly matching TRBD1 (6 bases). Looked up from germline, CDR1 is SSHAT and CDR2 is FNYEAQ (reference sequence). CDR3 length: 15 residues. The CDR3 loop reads CASSRDRREDQPQHF. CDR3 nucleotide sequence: TGTGCTAGCAGCCGCGACAGGCGGGAAGATCAGCCCCAGCATTTT.

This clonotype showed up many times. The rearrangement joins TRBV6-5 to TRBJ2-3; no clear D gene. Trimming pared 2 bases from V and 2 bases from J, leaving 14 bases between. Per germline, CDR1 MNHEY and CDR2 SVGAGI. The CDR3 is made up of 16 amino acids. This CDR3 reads CASSYALPIHTDTQYF. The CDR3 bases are TGTGCCAGCAGTTACGCTCTACCTATTCACACAGATACGCAGTATTTT.

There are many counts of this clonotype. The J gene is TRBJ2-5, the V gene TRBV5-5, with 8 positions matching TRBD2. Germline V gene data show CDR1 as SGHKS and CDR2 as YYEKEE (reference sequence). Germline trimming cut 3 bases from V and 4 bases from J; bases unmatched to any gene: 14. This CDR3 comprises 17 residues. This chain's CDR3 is CASSSPTSGRAGETQYF. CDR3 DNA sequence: TGTGCCAGCAGCTCCCCTACTTCCGGGAGGGCCGGAGAGACCCAGTACTTC.

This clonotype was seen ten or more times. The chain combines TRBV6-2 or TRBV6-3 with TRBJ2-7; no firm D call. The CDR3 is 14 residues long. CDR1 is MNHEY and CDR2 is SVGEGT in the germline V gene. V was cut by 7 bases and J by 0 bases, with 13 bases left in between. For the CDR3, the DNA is TGTGCCAGCATCCCTACAGCTAGCTCCTACGAGCAGTACTTC. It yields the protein CASIPTASSYEQYF.

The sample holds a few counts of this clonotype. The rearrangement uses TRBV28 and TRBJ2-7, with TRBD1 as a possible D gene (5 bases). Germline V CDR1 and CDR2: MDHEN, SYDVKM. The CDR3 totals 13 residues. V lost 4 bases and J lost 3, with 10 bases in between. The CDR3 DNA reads TGTGCCAGCAGTTCGCCACAGGACTACGAGCAGTACTTC. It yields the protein CASSSPQDYEQYF.

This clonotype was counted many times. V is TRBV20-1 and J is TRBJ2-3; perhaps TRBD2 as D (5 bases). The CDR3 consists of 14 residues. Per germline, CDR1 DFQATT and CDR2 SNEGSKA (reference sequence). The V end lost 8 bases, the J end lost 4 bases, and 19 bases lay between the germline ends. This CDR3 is CSLLPGKLADTQYF. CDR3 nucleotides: TGCAGTCTGCTCCCCGGGAAGTTAGCAGATACGCAGTATTTT.

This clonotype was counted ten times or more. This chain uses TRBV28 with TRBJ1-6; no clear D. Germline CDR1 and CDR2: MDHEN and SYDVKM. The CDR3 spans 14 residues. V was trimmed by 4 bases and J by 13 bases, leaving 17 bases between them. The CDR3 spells CASSSPAGLTPLHF. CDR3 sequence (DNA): TGTGCCAGCAGTTCCCCGGCAGGCCTCACTCCCCTCCACTTT. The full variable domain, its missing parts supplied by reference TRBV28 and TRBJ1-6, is DVKVTQSSRYLVKRTGEKVFLECVQDMDHENMFWYRQDPGLGLRLIYFSYDVKMKEKGDIPEGYSVSREKKERFSLILESASTNQTSMYLCASSSPAGLTPLHFGNGTRLTVT.

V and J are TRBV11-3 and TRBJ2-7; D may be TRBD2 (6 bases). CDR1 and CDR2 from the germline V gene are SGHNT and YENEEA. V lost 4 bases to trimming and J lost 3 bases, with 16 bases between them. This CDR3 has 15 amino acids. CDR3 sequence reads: CASSYRLSGLYEQYF. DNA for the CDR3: TGTGCCAGCAGCTACCGACTATCGGGACTCTACGAGCAGTACTTC. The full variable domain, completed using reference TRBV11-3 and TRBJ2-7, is EAGVVQSPRYKIIEKKQPVAFWCNPISGHNTLYWYLQNLGQGPELLIRYENEEAVDDSQLPKDRFSAERLKGVDSTLKIQPAELGDSAVYLCASSYRLSGLYEQYFGPGTRLTVT.

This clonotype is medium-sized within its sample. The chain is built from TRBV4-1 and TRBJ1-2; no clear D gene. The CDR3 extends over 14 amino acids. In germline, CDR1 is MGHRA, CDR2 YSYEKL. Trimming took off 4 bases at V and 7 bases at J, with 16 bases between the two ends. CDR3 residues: CASSRAGPGGGYTF. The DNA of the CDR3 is TGCGCCAGCAGCCGTGCTGGACCCGGAGGTGGCTACACCTTC.

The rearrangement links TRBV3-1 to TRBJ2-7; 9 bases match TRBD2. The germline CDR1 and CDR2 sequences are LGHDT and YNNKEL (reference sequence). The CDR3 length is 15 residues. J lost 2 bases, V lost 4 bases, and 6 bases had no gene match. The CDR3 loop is CASSRAGGNAYEQYF. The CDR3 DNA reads TGTGCCAGCAGCCGAGCGGGAGGCAACGCCTACGAGCAGTACTTC.

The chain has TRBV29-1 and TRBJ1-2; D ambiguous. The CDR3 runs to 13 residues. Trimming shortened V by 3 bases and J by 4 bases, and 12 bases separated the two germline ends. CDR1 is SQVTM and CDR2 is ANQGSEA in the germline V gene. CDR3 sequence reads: CSVEGGGLYGYTF. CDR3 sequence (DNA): TGCAGCGTTGAGGGTGGCGGTCTCTATGGCTACACCTTC.

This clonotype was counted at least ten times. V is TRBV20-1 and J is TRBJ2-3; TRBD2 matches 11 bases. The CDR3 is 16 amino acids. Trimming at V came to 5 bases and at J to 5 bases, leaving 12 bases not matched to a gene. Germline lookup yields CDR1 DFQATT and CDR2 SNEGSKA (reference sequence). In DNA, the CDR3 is TGCAGTGCTCCTGATTCTAGCGGGAGGCCGCAAGATACGCAGTATTTT. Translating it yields CSAPDSSGRPQDTQYF.

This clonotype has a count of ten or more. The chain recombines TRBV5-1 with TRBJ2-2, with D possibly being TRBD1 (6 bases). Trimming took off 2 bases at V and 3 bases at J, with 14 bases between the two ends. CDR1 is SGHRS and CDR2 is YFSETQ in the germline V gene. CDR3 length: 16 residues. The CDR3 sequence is CASSLWGPGDTGELFF. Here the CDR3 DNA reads TGCGCCAGCAGCTTATGGGGGCCAGGGGACACCGGGGAGCTGTTTTTT.